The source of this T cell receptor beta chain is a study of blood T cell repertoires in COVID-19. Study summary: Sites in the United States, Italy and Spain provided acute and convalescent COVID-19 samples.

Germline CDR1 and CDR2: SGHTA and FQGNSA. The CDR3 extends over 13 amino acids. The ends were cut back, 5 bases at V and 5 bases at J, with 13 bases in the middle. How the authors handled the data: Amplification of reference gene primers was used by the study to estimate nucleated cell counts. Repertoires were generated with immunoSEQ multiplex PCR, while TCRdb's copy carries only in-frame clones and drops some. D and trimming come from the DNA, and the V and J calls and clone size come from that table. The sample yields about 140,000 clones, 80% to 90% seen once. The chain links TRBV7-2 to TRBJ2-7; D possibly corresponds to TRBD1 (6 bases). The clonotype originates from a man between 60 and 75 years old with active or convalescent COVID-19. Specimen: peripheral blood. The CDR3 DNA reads TGTGCCAGCAGCGGTGGACAGAGACACGAGCAGTACTTC. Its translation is CASSGGQRHEQYF.